The present entry profiles one TCR beta chain with its context. The antigen remains undetermined. Germline V CDR1 and CDR2: MGHRA, YSYEKL. Trimming took 0 bases from V and 4 from J, leaving 13 bases between them. The CDR3 runs 16 residues. The PCR made use of 60 Vbeta and 13 Jbeta primers. Data came from immunoSEQ multiplex PCR; TCRdb stores just in-frame clones and leaves some out. This sample has about 120,000 clones, with roughly 80% found just once. The entry originates in a study of cytomegalovirus exposure and HLA in healthy donors. Study-level information: Sequencing of about 179 million T cells in an earlier analysis found 95 million to 120 million unique TCR beta sequences.

Findings of the study overall: As a later analysis showed, a missense DCLRE1C variant was linked to trimming of TCR beta V- and J-genes. Associated with cytomegalovirus, according to the listing, were 150 to 200 TCR beta chains.

The receptor was isolated from a female donor in good health and CMV-seronegative. What was sequenced was PBMCs. The rearrangement uses TRBV4-1 and TRBJ2-1, with D possibly TRBD2 on 6 matching bases. CDR3 nucleotides: TGCGCCAGCAGCCAAGATACGGCGGGGTTGTACAATGAGCAGTTCTTC. Encoded protein: CASSQDTAGLYNEQFF.